Following are 32 T cell receptor beta chains from one sample sequenced in a study of cytomegalovirus exposure and HLA in healthy donors. Method: immunoSEQ multiplex PCR; TCRdb's copy keeps in-frame clones and lacks some. The sample carries around 300,000 clones, 75% to 90% recorded once. The sample was PBMCs. Receptors originate from a woman in her 30s in good health and CMV-seropositive.

This chain joins TRBV10-3 and TRBJ1-2; 7 bases align to TRBD1. CDR1 is ENHRY, CDR2 SYGVKD, per germline. This CDR3 has 12 amino acids. The J segment lost 12 bases and the V segment lost 6 bases, leaving 10 bases of the junction unmatched. As DNA, the CDR3 is TGTGCCATCAGCCCAATGACAGGGAGCAACACCTTC. This encodes CAISPMTGSNTF.

J is TRBJ2-2 and V is TRBV4-3; the D is unclear. Trimming pared 5 bases from V and 4 bases from J, leaving 14 bases between. CDR1 is LGHNA and CDR2 is YSLEER in the germline V gene. This CDR3 contains 15 residues. As DNA, the CDR3 is TGCGCCAGCAGCGCCATGTCTCCTCCCACCGGGGAGCTGTTTTTT. Protein sequence: CASSAMSPPTGELFF.

This sequence joins TRBV9 and TRBJ1-2; TRBD1 aligns across 7 bases. After removal of 1 base from V and 6 bases from J, the junction contained 6 bases not matched to a gene. Germline values: CDR1 SGDLS, CDR2 YYNGEE. This CDR3 has 14 residues. The CDR3: CASSVTDRRDGYTF. Here the CDR3 DNA reads TGTGCCAGCAGCGTAACGGACAGGCGCGATGGCTACACCTTC. Looking up the rest from reference TRBV9 and TRBJ1-2 gives the full variable domain: DSGVTQTPKHLITATGQRVTLRCSPRSGDLSVYWYQQSLDQGLQFLIQYYNGEERAKGNILERFSAQQFPDLHSELNLSSLELGDSALYFCASSVTDRRDGYTFGSGTRLTVV.

The J gene is TRBJ1-1, the V gene TRBV2, with D unresolved. V lost 1 base to trimming and J lost 8 bases, with 8 bases between them. Germline CDR1 and CDR2: SNHLY and FYNNEI. The CDR3 covers 12 residues. CDR3 protein: CASSEVAGEAFF. CDR3 sequence (DNA): TGTGCCAGCAGTGAAGTGGCAGGCGAAGCTTTCTTT. The complete variable domain, with remaining parts taken from reference TRBV2 and TRBJ1-1, reads EPEVTQTPSHQVTQMGQEVILRCVPISNHLYFYWYRQILGQKVEFLVSFYNNEISEKSEIFDDQFSVERPDGSNFTLKIRSTKLEDSAMYFCASSEVAGEAFFGQGTRLTVV.

The chain couples TRBV30 to TRBJ2-2; D gene uncertain. Germline lookup yields CDR1 GTSNPN and CDR2 SVGIG (reference sequence). The CDR3 spans 13 residues. V was clipped by 1 base and J by 0 bases, with 3 bases between them. CDR3 region: CAWSATNTGELFF. The CDR3 nucleotides read TGTGCCTGGAGTGCCACGAACACCGGGGAGCTGTTTTTT. Complete variable domain (other parts from reference TRBV30 and TRBJ2-2): SQTIHQWPATLVQPVGSPLSLECTVEGTSNPNLYWYRQAAGRGLQLLFYSVGIGQISSEVPQNLSASRPQDRQFILSSKKLLLSDSGFYLCAWSATNTGELFFGEGSRLTVL.

V and J are TRBV4-3 and TRBJ1-1; no clear D. Trimming left V 0 bases short and J 2 bases short, with 10 bases between. There are 15 residues in the CDR3. Germline V gene data show CDR1 as LGHNA and CDR2 as YSLEER. CDR3: CASSQDPGPNTEAFF. The CDR3, as DNA: TGCGCCAGCAGCCAAGATCCAGGACCAAACACTGAAGCTTTCTTT.

This sequence joins TRBV29-1 and TRBJ2-1, with 10 bases matching TRBD1. The CDR3 spans 15 residues. After removal of 4 bases from V and 7 bases from J, the junction contained 10 bases not matched to a gene. From germline, CDR1 is SQVTM and CDR2 ANQGSEA. The CDR3 DNA reads TGCAGCGTTGGAAGAGGGACAGGGGTGGGGAATGAGCAGTTCTTC. Translated, it gives CSVGRGTGVGNEQFF.

The V gene is TRBV6-6, the J gene TRBJ1-5; D is possibly TRBD1 (6 bases). The CDR3 has 16 amino acids. CDR1 is MNHNY, CDR2 SVGAGI, per germline (reference sequence). The ends were cut back, 2 bases at V and 0 bases at J, with 11 bases in the middle. This CDR3 reads CASSYGQGNSNQPQHF. CDR3 coding DNA: TGTGCCAGCAGTTACGGGCAGGGGAATAGCAATCAGCCCCAGCATTTT.

The chain links TRBV9 to TRBJ1-1, with 8 bases lining up with TRBD1. The CDR3 length is 16 residues. J was trimmed by 1 base and V by 4 bases; bases with no gene match: 9. CDR1 and CDR2 from the germline V gene are SGDLS and YYNGEE. The CDR3 sequence: CASSPPTGVKNTEAFF. DNA for the CDR3: TGTGCCAGCAGCCCCCCGACAGGGGTAAAGAACACTGAAGCTTTCTTT.

The chain is built from TRBV2 and TRBJ1-1; D gene ambiguous. Germline values: CDR1 SNHLY, CDR2 FYNNEI. Trimming cost V 5 bases and J 8 bases, with 18 bases left between them. CDR3 size: 14 residues. CDR3 in amino acids: CASSKGSGIGEAFF. The CDR3 DNA follows: TGTGCCAGCAGTAAAGGTAGTGGGATCGGCGAAGCTTTCTTT.

This chain connects TRBV7-8 to TRBJ1-2; 9 nucleotides match TRBD1. The CDR3 spans 15 residues. The J segment lost 4 bases and the V segment lost 5 bases, leaving 8 bases of the junction unmatched. Germline lookup yields CDR1 SGHVS and CDR2 FQNEAQ. CDR3 region: CASSGGQGGTYGYTF. For the CDR3, the DNA is TGTGCCAGCAGCGGGGGACAGGGCGGAACCTATGGCTACACCTTC.

The chain joins TRBV6-5 to TRBJ2-7; 10 nucleotides line up with TRBD1. This CDR3 has 15 residues. J was trimmed by 7 bases and V by 4 bases; bases with no gene match: 10. Germline V gene data show CDR1 as MNHEY and CDR2 as SVGAGI. The CDR3 DNA follows: TGTGCCAGCAGTTGGGGGAGACAGGGGGCGCGTGAGCAGTACTTC. It codes for CASSWGRQGAREQYF.

The chain combines TRBV11-2 with TRBJ2-7; perhaps TRBD1 as D (6 bases). Germline CDR1 reads SGHAT; CDR2 reads FQNNGV. The CDR3 length is 13 residues. The V and J ends lost 1 base and 6 bases respectively, with 10 bases between them. CDR3 residues: CASSLAGVGEQYF. In DNA form, the CDR3 reads TGTGCCAGCAGCTTAGCAGGGGTGGGCGAGCAGTACTTC.

V gene TRBV28 combines with J gene TRBJ2-7; 7 nucleotides match TRBD2. Germline CDR1 reads MDHEN; CDR2 reads SYDVKM. The CDR3 runs to 17 residues. Trimming at V came to 4 bases and at J to 7 bases, leaving 19 bases not matched to a gene. The DNA for the CDR3 is TGTGCCAGCAGTTCTCTCCGTTTAGCGGGTCTCTTGGGGGAGCAGTACTTC. It is translated as CASSSLRLAGLLGEQYF.

This rearrangement joins TRBV7-2 to TRBJ2-3; tentative D call: TRBD1 (5 bases). Per germline, CDR1 SGHTA and CDR2 FQGNSA. The V and J ends lost 1 base and 2 bases respectively, with 13 bases between them. CDR3 length: 16 residues. The CDR3 is CASSLESTDPTDTQYF. The CDR3 DNA is TGTGCCAGCAGCTTAGAGTCGACAGACCCCACAGATACGCAGTATTTT.

In this sample, this clone turned up a few times. This chain's CDR3 is CASSPSRASQETQYF. DNA for the CDR3: TGTGCCAGCTCACCATCGAGGGCCTCCCAAGAGACCCAGTACTTC. The J gene is TRBJ2-5, the V gene TRBV18; D is possibly TRBD2 (5 bases). The CDR3 extends over 15 amino acids. Trimming stripped 2 bases from V and 1 base from J, with 11 bases between. Germline-derived CDR1 and CDR2 are KGHSH and LQKENI. The complete variable domain, with remaining parts taken from reference TRBV18 and TRBJ2-5, reads NAGVMQNPRHLVRRRGQEARLRCSPMKGHSHVYWYRQLPEEGLKFMVYLQKENIIDESGMPKERFSAEFPKEGPSILRIQQVVRGDSAAYFCASSPSRASQETQYFGPGTRLLVL.

The chain joins TRBV7-3 to TRBJ1-2; no firm D call. The length of the CDR3 is 14 residues. The V gene lost 7 bases and the J gene lost 4 bases, with 16 bases spanning the gap. CDR1 is SGHTA, CDR2 FQGTGA, per germline. CDR3 nucleotide sequence: TGTGCCAGCACCCTTCCCCCTCTAATCTATGGCTACACCTTC. This codes for CASTLPPLIYGYTF.

CDR3 sequence: CASTPQIRFYNEQFF. The CDR3 DNA sequence: TGTGCCAGCACCCCCCAGATTAGGTTCTACAATGAGCAGTTCTTC. The chain joins TRBV28 to TRBJ2-1; D unresolved. The germline V gene has CDR1 MDHEN and CDR2 SYDVKM. With 7 bases removed from V and 3 bases from J, the gap between germline ends came to 16 bases. The CDR3 is 15 residues long. The complete variable domain, with remaining parts taken from reference TRBV28 and TRBJ2-1, reads DVKVTQSSRYLVKRTGEKVFLECVQDMDHENMFWYRQDPGLGLRLIYFSYDVKMKEKGDIPEGYSVSREKKERFSLILESASTNQTSMYLCASTPQIRFYNEQFFGPGTRLTVL.

The chain uses TRBV30 and TRBJ2-1; D ambiguous. Germline values: CDR1 GTSNPN, CDR2 SVGIG (reference sequence). V lost 2 bases to trimming and J lost 2 bases, with 13 bases between them. This CDR3 is 15 amino acids long. CDR3 DNA: TGTGCCTGGAGTCAAAGTGACTCTGCCTACAATGAGCAGTTCTTC. Translation gives CAWSQSDSAYNEQFF. Together with reference TRBV30 and TRBJ2-1, the CDR3 gives the full variable domain: SQTIHQWPATLVQPVGSPLSLECTVEGTSNPNLYWYRQAAGRGLQLLFYSVGIGQISSEVPQNLSASRPQDRQFILSSKKLLLSDSGFYLCAWSQSDSAYNEQFFGPGTRLTVL.

This clone was counted once. The chain links TRBV7-2 to TRBJ2-7; perhaps D is TRBD1 or TRBD2 (5 bases each). The CDR3 sequence is 15 residues long. Germline V lookup: CDR1 SGHTA, CDR2 FQGNSA. V was cut by 6 bases and J by 1 base, with 16 bases left in between. CDR3 DNA: TGTGCCAGCAGTATAGACAGCGGCCCGTCCTACGAGCAGTACTTC. This encodes CASSIDSGPSYEQYF.

The sample holds a few counts of this clone. The chain combines TRBV29-1 with TRBJ1-2; D call uncertain. The V and J ends lost 2 bases and 7 bases respectively, with 8 bases between them. This CDR3 comprises 11 residues. Germline V gives CDR1 SQVTM, CDR2 ANQGSEA. The CDR3, as DNA: TGCAGCGTTGAACAGTACAGTGGCTACACCTTC. Protein: CSVEQYSGYTF.

The chain employs TRBV9 and TRBJ2-7; D is unclear. Trimming pared 4 bases from V and 0 bases from J, leaving 11 bases between. The CDR3 sequence is 14 residues long. Germline CDR1 and CDR2: SGDLS and YYNGEE. CDR3 bases: TGTGCCAGCAGCACCCAGTCCAGCTCCTACGAGCAGTACTTC. Encoded protein: CASSTQSSSYEQYF.

This clone was counted a few times. The chain couples TRBV7-8 to TRBJ1-5; D possibly corresponds to TRBD1 (5 bases). With 6 bases removed from V and 9 bases from J, the gap between germline ends came to 9 bases. The CDR3 contains 11 residues. CDR1 SGHVS and CDR2 FQNEAQ come from the germline V gene. The CDR3 spells CASSPGGPQHF. CDR3 sequence (DNA): TGTGCCAGCAGTCCCGGGGGGCCCCAGCATTTT.

The CDR3 protein is CASSYAETQYF. The DNA of the CDR3 is TGTGCCAGCAGTTATGCAGAGACCCAGTACTTC. This chain connects TRBV6-5 to TRBJ2-5, with unresolved D. The germline V gene has CDR1 MNHEY and CDR2 SVGAGI. V lost 3 bases and J 4 bases, leaving 3 bases between the germline ends. The CDR3 totals 11 residues.

The chain couples TRBV18 to TRBJ1-5; D is unresolved. Germline V gene data show CDR1 as KGHSH and CDR2 as LQKENI. The CDR3 totals 13 residues. Trimming cost V 1 base and J 5 bases, with 6 bases left between them. The DNA for the CDR3 is TGTGCCAGCTCACCACTCAAGGATCAGCCCCAGCATTTT. Its translation: CASSPLKDQPQHF. Full variable domain (rest looked up from reference TRBV18 and TRBJ1-5): NAGVMQNPRHLVRRRGQEARLRCSPMKGHSHVYWYRQLPEEGLKFMVYLQKENIIDESGMPKERFSAEFPKEGPSILRIQQVVRGDSAAYFCASSPLKDQPQHFGDGTRLSIL.

The chain links TRBV11-2 to TRBJ2-5; possible D gene TRBD1, 5 bases. The CDR3 consists of 14 residues. The germline gives CDR1 SGHAT, CDR2 FQNNGV. Between the trimmed V and J ends, which lost 2 bases and 2 bases, there was a span of 9 bases. The CDR3, as DNA: TGTGCCAGCAGCTTAAGGGGCTCTCAAGAGACCCAGTACTTC. Translated, it gives CASSLRGSQETQYF.

The chain's CDR3 is CASSFGGRETQYF. The CDR3 nucleotides read TGTGCCAGCAGCTTTGGCGGGAGGGAGACCCAGTACTTC. The chain joins TRBV5-4 to TRBJ2-5; TRBD2 matches 8 bases. The CDR3 length is 13 residues. Looked up from germline, CDR1 is SGHNT and CDR2 is YYREEE (reference sequence). J was trimmed by 5 bases and V by 2 bases; bases with no gene match: 2.

This clone has more than one count but fewer than ten. The rearrangement uses TRBV2 and TRBJ1-1; D is undetermined. This CDR3 spans 14 amino acids. The germline CDR1 and CDR2 sequences are SNHLY and FYNNEI. V shed 4 bases and J shed 2 bases, with 11 bases lying between them. The CDR3 sequence: CASSGRTDNTEAFF. CDR3 nucleotide sequence: TGTGCCAGCAGTGGGCGTACGGATAACACTGAAGCTTTCTTT.

V gene TRBV5-1 combines with J gene TRBJ1-1; TRBD1 aligns across 9 bases. Per the germline V gene, CDR1 is SGHRS and CDR2 is YFSETQ. The CDR3 runs to 15 residues. V trimming: 4 bases; J trimming: 7 bases; junction bases outside the gene matches: 11. For the CDR3, the DNA is TGCGCCAGCAGCGCTAAGACAGGGGGGGAATTTGAAGCTTTCTTT. The encoded protein is CASSAKTGGEFEAFF.

The V gene is TRBV30, the J gene TRBJ2-4; D not resolved. CDR1 and CDR2 (germline): GTSNPN, SVGIG (reference sequence). Trimming shortened V by 3 bases and J by 9 bases, and 15 bases separated the two germline ends. The length of the CDR3 is 13 residues. This CDR3 reads CAWSGFEIPIQYF. Here the CDR3 DNA reads TGTGCCTGGAGCGGCTTTGAGATTCCCATTCAGTACTTC.

The chain uses TRBV4-1 and TRBJ1-3, with TRBD1 as a possible D gene (5 bases). Germline V gene data show CDR1 as MGHRA and CDR2 as YSYEKL. V was trimmed by 1 base and J by 8 bases, leaving 9 bases between them. The CDR3 is 13 residues long. CDR3 loop: CASSQVGRDTIYF. The CDR3 bases are TGCGCCAGCAGCCAAGTGGGGCGAGACACCATATATTTT.

This chain links TRBV5-1 with TRBJ1-1; TRBD1 agrees at 7 bases. In germline, CDR1 is SGHRS, CDR2 YFSETQ. The ends lost 2 bases at V and 9 bases at J; junction bases unmatched: 7. CDR3 length: 13 amino acids. CDR3 bases: TGCGCCAGCAGCTTAAACAGGGGAACTCAAGCTTTCTTT. Translating gives CASSLNRGTQAFF.